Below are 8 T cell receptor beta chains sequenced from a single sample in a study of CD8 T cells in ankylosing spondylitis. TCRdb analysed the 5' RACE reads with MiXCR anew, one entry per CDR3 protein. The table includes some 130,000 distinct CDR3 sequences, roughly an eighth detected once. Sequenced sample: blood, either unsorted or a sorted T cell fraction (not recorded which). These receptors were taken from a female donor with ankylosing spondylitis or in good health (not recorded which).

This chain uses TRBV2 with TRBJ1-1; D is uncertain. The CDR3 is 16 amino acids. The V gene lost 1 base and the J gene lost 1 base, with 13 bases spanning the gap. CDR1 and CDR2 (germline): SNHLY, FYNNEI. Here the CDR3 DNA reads TGTGCCAGCAGTGAAGAGAGGGTATGGGGGAACACTGAAGCTTTCTTT. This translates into CASSEERVWGNTEAFF.

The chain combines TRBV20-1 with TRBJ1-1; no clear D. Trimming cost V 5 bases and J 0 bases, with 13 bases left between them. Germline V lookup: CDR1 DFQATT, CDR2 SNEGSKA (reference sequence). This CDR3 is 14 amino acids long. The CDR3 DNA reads TGCAGTGCTCAGATCTCGGGCTTGAACACTGAAGCTTTCTTT. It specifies CSAQISGLNTEAFF.

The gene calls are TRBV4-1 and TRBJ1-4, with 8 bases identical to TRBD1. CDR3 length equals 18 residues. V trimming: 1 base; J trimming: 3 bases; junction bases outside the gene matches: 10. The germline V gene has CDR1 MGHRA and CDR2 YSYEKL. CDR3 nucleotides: TGCGCCAGCAGCCAAGGGACAGGGCGAAACACGGCTAATGAAAAACTGTTTTTT. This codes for CASSQGTGRNTANEKLFF.

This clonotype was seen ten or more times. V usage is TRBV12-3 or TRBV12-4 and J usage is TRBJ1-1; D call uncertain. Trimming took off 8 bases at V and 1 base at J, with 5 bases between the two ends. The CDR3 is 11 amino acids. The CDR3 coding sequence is TGTGCCAGCCTAGAGAACACTGAAGCTTTCTTT. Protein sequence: CASLENTEAFF.

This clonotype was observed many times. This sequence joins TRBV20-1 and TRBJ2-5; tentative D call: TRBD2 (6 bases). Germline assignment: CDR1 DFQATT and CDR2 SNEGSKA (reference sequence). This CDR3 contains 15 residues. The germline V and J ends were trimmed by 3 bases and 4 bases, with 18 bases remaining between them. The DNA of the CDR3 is TGCAGTGCTAGGCGTGGCGGGAATCTTGCAGAGACCCAGTACTTC. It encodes CSARRGGNLAETQYF.

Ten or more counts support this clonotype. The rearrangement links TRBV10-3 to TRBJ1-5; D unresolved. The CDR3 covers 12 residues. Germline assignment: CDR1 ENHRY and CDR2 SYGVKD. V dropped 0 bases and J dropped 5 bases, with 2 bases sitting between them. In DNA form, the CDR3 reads TGTGCCATCAGTGAGTCCGATCAGCCCCAGCATTTT. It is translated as CAISESDQPQHF.

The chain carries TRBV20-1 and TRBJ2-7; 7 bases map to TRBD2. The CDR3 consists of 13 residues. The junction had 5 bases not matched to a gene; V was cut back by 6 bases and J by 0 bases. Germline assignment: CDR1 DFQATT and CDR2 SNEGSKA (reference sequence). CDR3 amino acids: CSARGESSYEQYF. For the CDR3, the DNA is TGCAGTGCCCGGGGGGAAAGCTCCTACGAGCAGTACTTC.

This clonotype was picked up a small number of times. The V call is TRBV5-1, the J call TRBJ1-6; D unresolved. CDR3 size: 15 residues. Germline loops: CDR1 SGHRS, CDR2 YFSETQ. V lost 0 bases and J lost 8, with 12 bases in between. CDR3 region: CASSLDPGVDSPLHF. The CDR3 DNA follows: TGCGCCAGCAGCTTGGATCCCGGGGTGGATTCACCCCTCCACTTT.